This T cell receptor beta chain was retrieved from a study of T cell responses to AZD1222 COVID-19 vaccine. The junction had 10 bases not matched to a gene; V was cut back by 5 bases and J by 1 base. The CDR3 contains 18 residues. Germline V gene data show CDR1 as SNHLY and CDR2 as FYNNEI. Clones were read by immunoSEQ multiplex PCR, and TCRdb kept only the in-frame ones, dropping some. The table has roughly 150,000 clones, approximately 90% seen once. Study-level findings and limits: Females outnumbered males among donors, who were mostly white British; clonal diversity was possibly underestimated. Repertoire sampling was restricted to post-peak T cell response timepoints.

This clone was seen only a few times. Its antigen is not known. The sequence derives from an adult who received the AZD1222 COVID-19 vaccine. The chain carries TRBV2 and TRBJ2-1; 11 nucleotides line up with TRBD1. The sequenced sample was peripheral blood, obtained 28 days after the second AZD1222 dose. The CDR3 region has the DNA TGTGCCAGCAGTTCCACCTTAGGGACAGGGGGTTCCTACAATGAGCAGTTCTTC. It encodes CASSSTLGTGGSYNEQFF.